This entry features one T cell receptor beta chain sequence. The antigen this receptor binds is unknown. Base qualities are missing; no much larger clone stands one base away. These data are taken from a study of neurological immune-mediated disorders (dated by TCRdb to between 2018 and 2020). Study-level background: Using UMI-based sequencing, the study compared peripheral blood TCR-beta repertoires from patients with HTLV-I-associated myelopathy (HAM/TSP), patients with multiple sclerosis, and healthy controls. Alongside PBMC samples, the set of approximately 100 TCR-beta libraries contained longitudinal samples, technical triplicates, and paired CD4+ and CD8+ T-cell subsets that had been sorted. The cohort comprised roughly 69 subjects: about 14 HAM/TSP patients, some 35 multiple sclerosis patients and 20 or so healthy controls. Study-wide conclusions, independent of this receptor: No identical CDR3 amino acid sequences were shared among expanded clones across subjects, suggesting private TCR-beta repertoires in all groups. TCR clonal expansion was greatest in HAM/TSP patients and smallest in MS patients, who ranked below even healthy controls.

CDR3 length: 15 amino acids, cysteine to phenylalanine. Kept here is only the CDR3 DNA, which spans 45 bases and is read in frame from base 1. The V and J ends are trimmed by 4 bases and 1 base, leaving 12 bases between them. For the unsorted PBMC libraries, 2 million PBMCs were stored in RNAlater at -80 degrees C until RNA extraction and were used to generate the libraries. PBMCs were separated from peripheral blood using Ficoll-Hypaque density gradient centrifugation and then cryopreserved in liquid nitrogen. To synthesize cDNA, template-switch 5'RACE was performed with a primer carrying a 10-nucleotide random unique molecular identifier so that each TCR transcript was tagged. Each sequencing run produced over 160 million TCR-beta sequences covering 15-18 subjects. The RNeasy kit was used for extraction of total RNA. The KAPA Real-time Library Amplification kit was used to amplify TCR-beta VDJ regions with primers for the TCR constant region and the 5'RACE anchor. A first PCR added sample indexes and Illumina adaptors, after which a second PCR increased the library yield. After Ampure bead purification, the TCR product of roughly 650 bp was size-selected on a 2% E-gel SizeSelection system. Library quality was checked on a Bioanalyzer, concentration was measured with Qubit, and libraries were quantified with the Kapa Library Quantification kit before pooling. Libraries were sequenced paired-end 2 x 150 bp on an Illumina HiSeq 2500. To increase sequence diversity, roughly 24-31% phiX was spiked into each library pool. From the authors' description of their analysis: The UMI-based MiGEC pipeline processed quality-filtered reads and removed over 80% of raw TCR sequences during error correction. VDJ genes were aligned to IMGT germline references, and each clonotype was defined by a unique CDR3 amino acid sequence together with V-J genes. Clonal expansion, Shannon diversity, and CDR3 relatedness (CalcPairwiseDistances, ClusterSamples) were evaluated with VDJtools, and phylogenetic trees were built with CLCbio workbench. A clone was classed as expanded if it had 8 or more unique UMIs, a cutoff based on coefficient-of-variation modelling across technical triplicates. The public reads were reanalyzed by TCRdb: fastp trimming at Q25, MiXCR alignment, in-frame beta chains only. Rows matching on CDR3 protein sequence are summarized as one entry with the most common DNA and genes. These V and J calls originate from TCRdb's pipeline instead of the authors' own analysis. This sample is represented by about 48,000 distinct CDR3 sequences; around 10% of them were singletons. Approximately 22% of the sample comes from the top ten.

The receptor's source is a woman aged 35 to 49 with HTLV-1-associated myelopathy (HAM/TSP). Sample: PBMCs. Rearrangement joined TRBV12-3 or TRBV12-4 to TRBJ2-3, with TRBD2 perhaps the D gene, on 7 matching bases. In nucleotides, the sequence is TGTGCCAGCAGTTGGGTCGGGGGGCGCACAGATACGCAGTATTTT. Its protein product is CASSWVGGRTDTQYF.